One sample yielded the 22 T cell receptor beta chains listed below, sequenced in a study of regulatory T cells in long-lasting Graves disease. iRepertoire HTBI primers and Arm-PCR of CDR3 regions built TCR beta libraries. TCRdb ran MiXCR on the multiplex PCR reads and lists one entry per CDR3 protein. The sample holds approximately 540,000 distinct CDR3 sequences, around 12% seen once. Time point indicated: newly diagnosed GD, antithyroid drugs for less than 3 months. Following extraction of RNA from PBMCs, that RNA was used to make the TCR library. The same data also contributed to another study, on T cells in Graves' hyperthyroidism and ophthalmopathy.

The sample was peripheral blood mononuclear cells (PBMCs), taken at new diagnosis, from a patient treated with antithyroid drugs. These receptors originate from a woman aged 30 to 39 with Graves disease.

This clonotype was observed at least ten times. This chain links TRBV2 with TRBJ1-2; D is ambiguous. The germline V gene encodes CDR1 SNHLY and CDR2 FYNNEI. The CDR3 spans 13 residues. The V gene lost 3 bases and the J gene lost 0 bases, with 5 bases spanning the gap. The chain's CDR3 is CASSDGSNYGYTF. DNA for the CDR3: TGTGCCAGCAGTGATGGTTCTAACTATGGCTACACCTTC.

This clonotype was found many times. The genes are TRBV11-2 and TRBJ2-5; D is perhaps TRBD1 or TRBD2 (5 bases each). Germline V lookup: CDR1 SGHAT, CDR2 FQNNGV. Between the trimmed V and J ends, which lost 5 bases and 7 bases, there was a span of 20 bases. The CDR3 is 15 residues long. The CDR3 reads CASSRGRTVLGTQYF. CDR3 coding DNA: TGTGCCAGCAGCCGGGGACGCACCGTCTTGGGGACCCAGTACTTC.

This clonotype was counted between two and nine times. This chain links TRBV5-1 with TRBJ1-6, with D uncertain. Germline CDR1 and CDR2: SGHRS and YFSETQ. The CDR3 is made up of 16 amino acids. V shed 1 base and J shed 9 bases, with 17 bases lying between them. The CDR3 bases are TGCGCCAGCAGCTTGAGGGCCAGGCGCTTTGGTTCACCCCTCCACTTT. Protein: CASSLRARRFGSPLHF.

Notes on this clonotype: A single base is all that separates this from a far larger clone, so a read error is likely. This chain joins TRBV6-1 and TRBJ2-7, with unresolved D. Germline V CDR1 and CDR2: MNHNS, SASEGT. The CDR3 loop spans 15 amino acids. V was clipped by 2 bases and J by 7 bases, with 18 bases between them. CDR3 protein: CASSESPEPYNEQYF. CDR3 nucleotide sequence: TGTGCCAGCAGTGAATCTCCTGAGCCCTACAATGAGCAGTACTTC.

The genes are TRBV7-9 and TRBJ1-1; D unresolved. CDR3 length: 13 amino acids. CDR1 is SEHNR, CDR2 FQNEAQ, per germline (reference sequence). V gave up 11 bases and J gave up 3 bases, with 16 bases separating them. CDR3 region: CAAHEGDDTEAFF. Written as DNA, the CDR3 is TGTGCCGCCCATGAGGGAGATGACACTGAAGCTTTCTTT.

This clonotype was observed at least ten times. This sequence joins TRBV12-3 or TRBV12-4 and TRBJ2-1; 12 nucleotides match TRBD2. V gave up 6 bases and J gave up 7 bases; unmatched junction bases: 10. This CDR3 comprises 16 residues. The chain's CDR3 is CASSPVLAGGSNEQFF. CDR3 DNA sequence: TGTGCCAGCAGCCCCGTACTAGCGGGAGGTTCGAATGAGCAGTTCTTC.

This clonotype was recorded at least ten times. The chain carries TRBV6-1 and TRBJ1-1; D gene ambiguous. V lost 2 bases to trimming and J lost 0 bases, with 7 bases between them. The CDR3 is 14 amino acids. Germline V gene lookup returns CDR1 MNHNS and CDR2 SASEGT. This chain's CDR3 is CASSEYTMNTEAFF. The CDR3 nucleotides read TGTGCCAGCAGTGAATATACCATGAACACTGAAGCTTTCTTT.

The chain is built from TRBV7-8 and TRBJ2-3, with D maybe TRBD2 (6 bases). This CDR3 has 14 residues. Germline assignment: CDR1 SGHVS and CDR2 FQNEAQ. Trimming cost V 2 bases and J 5 bases, with 11 bases left between them. CDR3 protein: CASSLRDFQDTQYF. The CDR3 coding sequence is TGTGCCAGCAGCTTAAGGGACTTTCAAGATACGCAGTATTTT.

This clonotype occurred many times. V gene TRBV7-8 combines with J gene TRBJ2-3, with 7 bases lining up with TRBD2. V was pared by 3 bases and J by 8 bases, with 14 bases of the junction left unmatched. This CDR3 comprises 16 residues. Germline V gives CDR1 SGHVS, CDR2 FQNEAQ. This CDR3 reads CASSFPIGLVSPTQYF. CDR3 DNA sequence: TGTGCCAGCAGCTTCCCTATTGGACTAGTCTCCCCTACGCAGTATTTT.

The table lists this clonotype with many counts. This rearrangement joins TRBV29-1 to TRBJ1-2, with TRBD1 identical over 8 bases. The V gene end was trimmed by 1 base and the J gene end by 0 bases; junction bases not matched to a gene: 4. The CDR3 covers 15 residues. Germline V gene sequence: CDR1 SQVTM, CDR2 ANQGSEA. CDR3 nucleotides: TGCAGCGTTGAAGGCAGGGGGCCGACTAACTATGGCTACACCTTC. It translates to CSVEGRGPTNYGYTF.

This clonotype was seen only a few times. CDR3 sequence reads: CASTSNTDTQYF. The CDR3 DNA reads as TGTGCCAGCACCAGCAACACAGATACGCAGTATTTT. The chain recombines TRBV25-1 with TRBJ2-3; unclear D gene. CDR1 MGHDK and CDR2 SYGVNS come from the germline V gene. The length of the CDR3 is 12 residues. V lost 7 bases and J 2 bases, leaving 7 bases between the germline ends.

The chain joins TRBV19 to TRBJ2-7; a possible D gene is TRBD1 (6 bases). Germline values: CDR1 LNHDA, CDR2 SQIVND (reference sequence). V lost 6 bases and J 2 bases, leaving 17 bases between the germline ends. This CDR3 has 15 residues. The CDR3 DNA reads TGTGCCAGTAGGCAGGACAGCGAGGGCCCCTACGAGCAGTACTTC. Its protein is CASRQDSEGPYEQYF.

This clonotype has more than one count but fewer than ten. The chain combines TRBV18 with TRBJ2-6, with 10 bases lining up with TRBD1. This CDR3 is built from 17 residues. With 7 bases clipped from V and 1 base from J, the junction kept 7 bases outside the gene matches. Germline loops: CDR1 KGHSH, CDR2 LQKENI. DNA of the CDR3: TGTGCCAGCTGGGGACAGGGGCCGACATCTGGGGCCAACGTCCTGACTTTC. As protein: CASWGQGPTSGANVLTF.

This clonotype was counted at least ten times. The chain combines TRBV3-1 with TRBJ2-7; D ambiguous. Trimming took 4 bases from V and 7 from J, leaving 14 bases between them. Per the germline V gene, CDR1 is LGHDT and CDR2 is YNNKEL (reference sequence). This CDR3 has 13 residues. CDR3 region: CASSLVPGGEQYF. Here the CDR3 DNA reads TGTGCCAGCAGCCTGGTACCTGGCGGAGAGCAGTACTTC.

The chain is built from TRBV6-9 and TRBJ1-5; weak D call: TRBD1 (6 bases). With 6 bases removed from V and 2 bases from J, the gap between germline ends came to 17 bases. Per germline, CDR1 MNHGY and CDR2 SVAAGI. The CDR3 totals 16 residues. As DNA, the CDR3 is TGTGCCAGCAGCCCACGAGGGGGGGGCTGCAATCAGCCCCAGCATTTT. As protein: CASSPRGGGCNQPQHF.

This clonotype was recorded at least ten times. The chain employs TRBV2 and TRBJ1-2; no firm D call. V shed 4 bases and J shed 4 bases, with 7 bases lying between them. Germline loops: CDR1 SNHLY, CDR2 FYNNEI. CDR3 length equals 12 residues. CDR3 DNA sequence: TGTGCCAGCAGTGCAGTCAGCTATGGCTACACCTTC. Translated: CASSAVSYGYTF.

This chain links TRBV20-1 with TRBJ2-5, with 11 nucleotides matching TRBD2. The J call is in doubt because the DNA end fits TRBJ2-1 better. The CDR3 length is 16 residues. CDR1 and CDR2 from the germline V gene are DFQATT and SNEGSKA (reference sequence). CDR3 in DNA: TGCAGTGCTCAAGGACTAGCGGGCCCGATTTACAATGGTCAGTTCTTC. It specifies CSAQGLAGPIYNGQFF.

This clonotype has at least ten counts. The chain carries TRBV18 and TRBJ1-3, with D possibly TRBD1 on 6 matching bases. Trimming took off 2 bases at V and 0 bases at J, with 11 bases between the two ends. The CDR3 contains 16 residues. Germline values: CDR1 KGHSH, CDR2 LQKENI. The CDR3 DNA reads TGTGCCAGCTCACCAGGCGGAGGGGGCTCTGGAAACACCATATATTTT. Translating gives CASSPGGGGSGNTIYF. The full variable domain, with the rest looked up from reference TRBV18 and TRBJ1-3, is NAGVMQNPRHLVRRRGQEARLRCSPMKGHSHVYWYRQLPEEGLKFMVYLQKENIIDESGMPKERFSAEFPKEGPSILRIQQVVRGDSAAYFCASSPGGGGSGNTIYFGEGSWLTVV.

This clonotype turned up a few times. The V and J genes are TRBV25-1 and TRBJ2-7, with 7 bases identical to TRBD2. Germline CDR1 MGHDK, CDR2 SYGVNS. The CDR3 contains 17 residues. Trimming at V came to 3 bases and at J to 3 bases, leaving 14 bases not matched to a gene. CDR3 amino acids: CASSDEARGLDNYEQYF. CDR3 DNA: TGTGCCAGCAGTGACGAGGCACGCGGACTAGACAACTACGAGCAGTACTTC.

The gene calls are TRBV7-9 and TRBJ1-2; no clear D gene. Germline CDR1 and CDR2: SEHNR and FQNEAQ (reference sequence). V was trimmed by 5 bases and J by 8 bases, leaving 18 bases between them. The CDR3 contains 14 residues. CDR3 residues: CASSTPPGRGGYTF. CDR3 DNA sequence: TGTGCCAGCAGCACCCCCCCGGGCAGAGGCGGCTACACCTTC. Looking up the rest from reference TRBV7-9 and TRBJ1-2 gives the full variable domain: DTGVSQNPRHKITKRGQNVTFRCDPISEHNRLYWYRQTLGQGPEFLTYFQNEAQLEKSRLLSDRFSAERPKGSFSTLEIQRTEQGDSAMYLCASSTPPGRGGYTFGSGTRLTVV.

Ten or more counts support this clonotype. V gene TRBV2 combines with J gene TRBJ1-5; 8 bases agree with TRBD1. Trimming removed 8 bases from V and 5 bases from J; junction bases left unmatched: 8. CDR1 SNHLY and CDR2 FYNNEI come from the germline V gene. There are 14 residues in the CDR3. CDR3 protein: CASGRQGSDQPQHF. CDR3 DNA sequence: TGTGCCAGCGGGAGACAGGGGAGCGATCAGCCCCAGCATTTT.

This clonotype was detected ten times or more. J is TRBJ2-1 and V is TRBV20-1; 9 nucleotides line up with TRBD2. CDR1 DFQATT and CDR2 SNEGSKA come from the germline V gene (reference sequence). V trimming: 1 base; J trimming: 0 bases; junction bases outside the gene matches: 10. This CDR3 has 18 amino acids. CDR3 loop: CSARGRPSGKSSYNEQFF. Written as DNA, the CDR3 is TGCAGTGCTAGAGGCCGCCCTAGCGGGAAAAGCTCCTACAATGAGCAGTTCTTC.